This TCR beta chain was retrieved from a study of cytomegalovirus exposure and HLA in healthy donors. PCR employed 60 Vbeta and 13 Jbeta primers. Produced via immunoSEQ multiplex PCR; TCRdb's table is partial and in-frame only. The sample has some 130,000 clones, around two thirds seen once; the top ten hold 2.1%. With regard to this clone: Its antigen is not identified.

V lost 5 bases and J lost 2; bases outside the gene matches: 4. Germline V lookup: CDR1 LNHDA, CDR2 SQIVND (reference sequence). This CDR3 region has 14 residues. Whole-study findings and limits: A later analysis appeared to link common viral pathogens to several of the most significant clusters. For most TCR sequences rarity was the rule, although some public TCRs occurred in many donors. Associated with HLA alleles at 0.05 false discovery rate in a later analysis were over 15,000 TCR beta sequences.

The receptor's source is a woman aged 55-69 years in good health and CMV-seropositive. This chain links TRBV19 with TRBJ2-5, with 8 positions matching TRBD1. Input material: PBMCs. Here the CDR3 reads CASSADRVQETQYF. The CDR3 region has the DNA TGTGCCAGTAGTGCGGACAGGGTTCAAGAGACCCAGTACTTC.